This T cell receptor (beta chain) was observed in a study of cytomegalovirus exposure and HLA in healthy donors (dated by TCRdb to 2016 to 2017). General notes on the study: An earlier analysis of several hundred of the donors reported over 250 Gb of sequence data and 100 million to 120 million unique TCR beta sequences obtained from around 170 million T cells. An early release that covered about 640 HLA-typed donors contained about 300 gigabases of sequencing data and approximately 85 million unique TCR sequences. The genetic ancestry cluster associated with self-reported Caucasian donors included 80% to 90% of the 398 genotyped donors. The study aimed to test whether cataloging public T cell receptors could reveal signatures of past pathogen exposure. The T cell repertoires of about 700 subjects were profiled by immunosequencing and related to cytomegalovirus serostatus. Along with the approximately 650-subject first cohort, a separate validation cohort of some 130 different subjects was used. To predict cytomegalovirus infection status, the study combined high-throughput TCR immunosequencing, statistical association of individual TCRs with disease status, and machine learning. In a later analysis, previously published TCR beta repertoires from several hundred donors were re-analyzed and high-resolution HLA genotyping was added so that TCR occurrence patterns could be studied. Rather than drawing on any new phenotypic data, the later analysis identified candidate immune exposures from TCR beta sequences and the way those sequences occurred across donors. An earlier analysis of 587 of the donors used high-throughput TCR beta sequencing to judge whether each TCR beta V gene segment behaved as functional or pseudogenic. Donor age, sex, ethnicity and CMV serostatus were compiled together with the repertoire data. In a later genetic analysis, genome-wide SNP genotypes for 398 of the 666 donors were used, and that subset was treated as a discovery cohort. All discovery cohort repertoires had been generated using a single sequencing platform. HLA typing included class I and class II loci at four-digit resolution. Typing coverage varied by locus: 629-630 donors for A, B, C, DRB1 and DQB1; 522 for DQA1; over 600 for DPA1; 450 to 480 for DPB1. Because of strong linkage in the cohort, 5 or 6 DR-DQ haplotypes were treated as single units for association and clustering. Across under 500 genotyped donors of the cohort, an average of about 250,000 unique TCR beta nucleotide sequences per donor were sequenced, and around 19% of those sequences were non-productive. What the study reported, not specific to this receptor: The cohort was sequenced for TCR beta chains only, and without alpha or paired-chain data the features that could be detected were limited. CMV serostatus was the only immune exposure information available for the cohort. Because HLA typing was missing for some donors at each locus, association tests included only the typed subset. Some IMGT-functional V segments, including TRBV6-2 and TRBV6-3, could not be told apart with the 87-base-pair reads, so those segments were excluded. When HLA alleles, especially DR and DQ, strongly co-occurred, TCR associations were difficult to assign to individual alleles. A later analysis found that HLA-associated TCR beta chains were more clonally expanded and had lower generation probabilities than equally common non-associated chains. In a later analysis, several top co-occurrence clusters were reported to appear linked to parvovirus B19, influenza, CMV and Epstein-Barr virus. A later analysis associated about 18,000 TCR beta sequences with specific HLA alleles at a false discovery rate of 0.05. A total of fewer than 200 TCR beta chains were listed by the study as associated with cytomegalovirus. Roughly uniform sequencing depth across donors was assumed in presence/absence analyses, although this assumption may not hold. A further reported finding was that TCR beta sequences accurately predicted the HLA-A and HLA-B alleles for most subjects in the first cohort. Most TCR sequences were observed very rarely across donors, whereas some public TCRs were present in many individuals. Most CMV-associated TCR beta chains appeared to be HLA-restricted in a later analysis, and the HLA associations seemed to be driven largely by CMV exposure. The sequencing pipeline was judged likely to have produced a cluster of highly shared sequence variants as a technical artifact. Because counts were too low, more than 15 rarely observed V segments, including chromosome 9 orphons, were excluded from the earlier analysis of several hundred of the donors. The classifier was reported to diagnose cytomegalovirus status with high specificity and sensitivity in both the original cohort and the validation cohort. In vitro tests confirmed that a few of the cytomegalovirus-associated TCR beta chains recognize cytomegalovirus antigens. According to the authors, the approach could potentially be generalized to other disease states and immunological phenotypes. V-gene and J-gene trimming of TCR beta chains was associated with a missense DCLRE1C variant in a later genetic analysis, and the association was replicated in an independent cohort. Linkage disequilibrium might explain the correlated functional status among segregating V segments, but an unknown experimental factor could not be excluded. In an earlier analysis of around 600 of the donors, most TCR beta V segments appeared in productive rearrangements about 87% or about 30% of the time, broadly matching IMGT annotations. In a later genetic analysis, fewer N-insertions in productive TCRs were reported among donors in an Asian-associated ancestry cluster than the roughly 710-donor mean. In a later analysis, TCR association rates were found to vary across HLA loci, with the most associated TCRs seen for DRB1 alleles and the fewest for HLA-C alleles.

The library was produced with the immunoSEQ multiplex PCR assay. The multiplex PCR relied on a mix of 60 forward primers for TCR Vbeta segments and 13 reverse primers for TCR Jbeta segments. The CDR3 region of rearranged TCR beta genes was amplified from genomic DNA with a multiplex PCR assay. On the Illumina HiSeq System, the amplified TCR beta libraries were sequenced as 87-base-pair reads. The authors' analysis ran thus. A later analysis counted about 80 million unique TCR beta chains across the 650 to 800 repertoires, and about 10 million of these chains were shared by at least two donors. To remove PCR and sequencing errors, raw reads were error-corrected and collapsed into unique sequences using a nearest-neighbor algorithm that merged closely related sequences. Alignment of CDR3 sequences to IMGT reference sequences was used to assign V, D and J gene segments. For a sequence to be retained, at least a six-nucleotide match to both a V gene segment and a J gene segment was required. Rearrangements were classified as productive when the CDR3 lacked stop codons and remained in frame with V and J, and all other rearrangements were classified as non-productive. CDR3 was defined according to IMGT convention as the region running from the second conserved V-encoded cysteine to the conserved J-encoded phenylalanine. The earlier analysis of 587 of the donors excluded any sequence lacking an unambiguous match to a single V gene segment. In an earlier analysis of 587 of the donors, V segments were called functional above 56.7% productive rearrangements and were called segregating when the between-donor standard deviation exceeded 5%. A statistical classification framework was built for diagnosing cytomegalovirus status from the catalog of TCR beta chain sequences. V and J gene assignment, in a later analysis, came from comparing TCR nucleotide sequences with IMGT/GENE-DB human TR gene sequences. Using the TCRdist pipeline, a later analysis assigned CDR3 sequences along with most-parsimonious VDJ recombination scenarios. In a later analysis, each TCR beta chain was defined by its CDR3 amino acid sequence together with its V-gene family, and reads without a unique V-gene family were excluded. In a later analysis, 450 to 600 highly shared, low-generation-probability nucleotide sequences were removed to address suspected cross-contamination and a sequencing artifact. In a later analysis, a clonal expansion index was calculated for each public chain from normalized within-repertoire ranks of inferred template counts. Generation probabilities in a later analysis came from a VDJ recombination model fitted to out-of-frame rearrangements, and those results were checked against IGoR. In a later analysis, hypergeometric tests were used to score TCR-TCR, TCR-HLA and TCR-CMV co-occurrence, with a repertoire-size bias correction applied to TCR pairs. In a later analysis, false discovery rates were estimated by permuting HLA or CMV assignments 20 times. In a later analysis, co-occurring TCRs were grouped with DBSCAN, and TCRdist sequence similarity was added when clustering was performed within HLA-allele-positive subsets. Repertoires with fewer than 30,000 or more than 120,000 public chains, plus five repertoires with anomalous nucleotide sharing, were excluded from co-occurrence clustering. Entries here come from immuneACCESS through TCRdb and include only in-frame sequences with V and J called. Some clones fail to appear in such tables; in the studies checked, an unresolved V gene covers under half of the shortfall, and the cause of the remainder is unknown. V, J and clone size were drawn from that table, and D and trimming were deduced from the DNA. The sample yields some 130,000 clones; around three quarters were counted once. 4.8% of the sample goes to the ten largest clones.

In total, fewer than 750 healthy bone marrow donors made up the cohort. All cohort members were sampled while nominally healthy, although unrecorded immune exposures were likely present. CMV serostatus was recorded as positive for 250 to 300 and negative for about 55% of the roughly 700 cohort members, whereas no CMV serostatus was recorded for the donor in question. Each donor provided a peripheral blood sample, and peripheral blood mononuclear cells were used for TCR beta sequencing. Genomic DNA extraction from the blood cell samples was performed with the Qiagen DNeasy Blood Extraction Kit. Reading from cysteine to phenylalanine, the CDR3 counts 15 amino acids. CDR3 DNA only is kept here, 45 bases in frame from base 1. Based on the germline V gene (reference sequence), the CDR1 and CDR2 sequences are MNHNY and SVGAGI. V is trimmed back by 9 bases and J by 1 base, and the junction contains 7 bases that no gene match accounts for.

In regard to this clone: It lacks a known antigen. The sample holds no much larger clone one base away, and base qualities are not on file.

The specimen sequenced was PBMCs. The TCR was taken from a man aged 30 to 45 in good health. The rearranged chain carries TRBV6-6 and TRBJ2-3; 10 nucleotides in the junction match TRBD2. The DNA reads TGTGCCAGTACCAAGGGGACTAGCGGCACAGATACGCAGTATTTT. The translation is CASTKGTSGTDTQYF.